This T cell receptor beta chain derives from a study of blood T cell repertoires in COVID-19. The Seattle patients joined while their infection was active and were tracked longitudinally afterward. The CDR3 spans 17 residues. J lost 3 bases, V lost 10 bases, and 17 bases had no gene match. Germline V gene data show CDR1 as ENHRY and CDR2 as SYGVKD. Methods used by the authors: Estimation of nucleated cell counts was performed using reference gene primer amplification. The assay was immunoSEQ multiplex PCR, and TCRdb's table has in-frame clones only and misses some. The V and J calls and clone size were taken over from that table, and D and trimming were inferred from the DNA. The sample contains under 200,000 clones, approximately 84% of which appear only once.

The clonotype was recovered from a woman of 80 years or more with COVID-19, enrolled during active disease. Input material: peripheral blood. The chain carries TRBV10-3 and TRBJ2-7; 11 bases match TRBD1. CDR3 nucleotides: TGTGCCACAACCGGGACAGGGGGTTTCAAGGGGTACTACGAGCAGTACTTC. It translates to CATTGTGGFKGYYEQYF.